Below, 21 T cell receptor beta chains from the same sample are listed, as sequenced in a study of blood T cells in healthy people across ages. Sample-barcoded 5' priming and a J-beta primer mix drove a second PCR of about 6 to 12 cycles. TCRdb fed the 5' RACE reads into MiXCR, producing one record per CDR3 protein. The sample contains 270,000 or so distinct CDR3 sequences, 25% to 30% of which appear only once. The specimen sequenced was blood. Source of these receptors: a woman aged 65 to 85 in good health.

This chain uses TRBV20-1 with TRBJ2-5; TRBD2 matches at 16 bases. Germline V gene lookup returns CDR1 DFQATT and CDR2 SNEGSKA (reference sequence). V was clipped by 2 bases and J by 2 bases; unmatched bases: 5. This CDR3 has 17 amino acids. The CDR3 protein is CSARRGTSGGAQETQYF. CDR3 bases: TGCAGTGCTAGACGTGGGACTAGCGGGGGGGCTCAAGAGACCCAGTACTTC.

The rearrangement links TRBV11-2 to TRBJ2-5, with 11 bases lining up with TRBD2. Germline CDR1 reads SGHAT; CDR2 reads FQNNGV. The CDR3 totals 16 residues. J gave up 4 bases and V 4 bases, and 8 bases lay outside the gene matches. CDR3 coding DNA: TGTGCCAGCAGCTCACACGGACTAGCGGGCGGAGAGACCCAGTACTTC. Its protein is CASSSHGLAGGETQYF.

Many counts were recorded for this clonotype. The V and J genes are TRBV29-1 and TRBJ2-5; D might be TRBD2 (6 bases). CDR3 length: 15 residues. V lost 4 bases, J lost 11 bases, and 26 bases lay in between. Germline V CDR1 and CDR2: SQVTM, ANQGSEA. In nucleotides, the CDR3 is TGCAGCGTTGTTACCCTGACTCGCGGGACGTTTTTTCAGTACTTC. It translates to CSVVTLTRGTFFQYF.

The V and J genes are TRBV6-2 or TRBV6-3 and TRBJ2-1; D remains ambiguous. The V end was cut by 6 bases, the J end by 0 bases, with 12 bases between. Germline CDR1 MNHEY, CDR2 SVGEGT. This CDR3 region has 15 residues. CDR3 region: CASSDNRGSYNEQFF. Here the CDR3 DNA reads TGTGCCAGCAGCGACAACAGAGGCTCCTACAATGAGCAGTTCTTC.

The chain employs TRBV4-3 and TRBJ2-1; tentative D call: TRBD2 (5 bases). The ends were cut back, 1 base at V and 8 bases at J, with 21 bases in the middle. The CDR3 runs to 17 residues. The germline gives CDR1 LGHNA, CDR2 YSLEER. The DNA of the CDR3 is TGCGCCAGCAGCCAAGGAGTAGGAGGTGGCCGAAGGGATGAGCAGTTCTTC. It is translated as CASSQGVGGGRRDEQFF.

This rearrangement joins TRBV11-2 to TRBJ2-7; 7 bases are shared with TRBD1. The J segment lost 3 bases and the V segment lost 1 base, leaving 3 bases of the junction unmatched. This CDR3 comprises 14 residues. Germline CDR1 and CDR2: SGHAT and FQNNGV. CDR3 coding DNA: TGTGCCAGCAGCTTAGGGAGACAGGGCTACGAGCAGTACTTC. It specifies CASSLGRQGYEQYF.

This clonotype was seen a few times. The chain recombines TRBV29-1 with TRBJ2-5; TRBD2 matches at 7 bases. The J call may not be correct, given that the DNA end is closer to TRBJ2-1. CDR3 length: 16 residues. Germline V CDR1 and CDR2: SQVTM, ANQGSEA. The CDR3 here is CSVEWAGRALGNEQFF. For the CDR3, the DNA is TGCAGCGTTGAATGGGCAGGGAGGGCTCTTGGGAATGAGCAGTTCTTC.

In this sample, this clonotype turned up a few times. The chain couples TRBV12-3 or TRBV12-4 to TRBJ1-5; D possibly corresponds to TRBD1 (6 bases). V was cut by 3 bases and J by 7 bases, with 13 bases left in between. This CDR3 is 14 amino acids long. CDR3 sequence: CASSFSGAGQPQHF. The CDR3 DNA sequence: TGTGCCAGCAGTTTTTCGGGGGCAGGGCAGCCCCAGCATTTT.

Note on this clonotype: Its ends do not fully match the called genes, so a read error is possible. The chain carries TRBV6-1 and TRBJ2-6; D ambiguous. The CDR3 spans 14 residues. Per germline, CDR1 MNHNS and CDR2 SASEGT. In DNA form, the CDR3 reads TGTGCCAGCAGGGAAGACTCTGGGGCCAACGTCCTGACTTTC. Its protein product is CASREDSGANVLTF.

This clonotype was seen more than once but under ten times. V usage is TRBV5-6 and J usage is TRBJ2-5; D unresolved. Germline CDR1 and CDR2: SGHDT and YYEEEE. V gave up 0 bases and J gave up 0 bases, with 12 bases separating them. The length of the CDR3 is 16 residues. The DNA for the CDR3 is TGTGCCAGCAGCTTGGTAAGGTCGGCTTACCAAGAGACCCAGTACTTC. Translated, it gives CASSLVRSAYQETQYF.

This chain joins TRBV14 and TRBJ2-1, with 7 bases identical to TRBD2. CDR1 is SGHDN and CDR2 is FVKESK in the germline V gene. After removal of 1 base from V and 8 bases from J, the junction contained 8 bases not matched to a gene. The length of the CDR3 is 15 residues. CDR3 nucleotides: TGTGCCAGCAGCCAAGTTGGCGGGAGAGCCCATGAGCAGTTCTTC. This encodes CASSQVGGRAHEQFF.

The V call is TRBV6-5, the J call TRBJ1-1; no firm D call. V gave up 5 bases and J gave up 1 base, with 11 bases separating them. Germline V gene lookup returns CDR1 MNHEY and CDR2 SVGAGI. The CDR3 has 14 residues. CDR3 sequence (DNA): TGTGCCAGCAGTGGTAGGTGGGAGAACACTGAAGCTTTCTTT. It yields the protein CASSGRWENTEAFF.

The chain is built from TRBV15 and TRBJ1-2, with unresolved D. The CDR3 has 14 amino acids. The germline V gene encodes CDR1 LNHNV and CDR2 YYDKDF (reference sequence). Trimming took off 0 bases at V and 3 bases at J, with 8 bases between the two ends. The CDR3 reads CATSREGADYGYTF. The CDR3, as DNA: TGTGCCACCAGCAGAGAGGGCGCCGACTATGGCTACACCTTC.

J is TRBJ1-1 and V is TRBV12-5, with D hard to call. The CDR3 runs to 14 residues. Trimming removed 0 bases at V and 1 base at J, with 6 bases between. Germline V CDR1 and CDR2: LGHNT, FRNRAP. The CDR3 region is CASGLVPENTEAFF. In DNA form, the CDR3 reads TGTGCTAGTGGTTTGGTACCGGAGAACACTGAAGCTTTCTTT.

This sequence joins TRBV4-2 and TRBJ2-7; perhaps TRBD1 as D (6 bases). CDR1 and CDR2 from the germline V gene are LGHNA and YNFKEQ. There are 14 residues in the CDR3. Between the trimmed V and J ends, which lost 4 bases and 2 bases, there was a span of 12 bases. The CDR3 region has the DNA TGTGCCAGCAGCCCTAGACAGGATACCTACGAGCAGTACTTC. Protein product: CASSPRQDTYEQYF.

This clonotype was observed a few times. The J gene is TRBJ2-3, the V gene TRBV7-3; D remains ambiguous. The CDR3 is 15 residues long. CDR1 and CDR2 (germline): SGHTA, FQGTGA. The V end was cut by 2 bases, the J end by 2 bases, with 11 bases between. The CDR3 protein is CASSLFGTDTDTQYF. In nucleotides, the CDR3 is TGTGCCAGCAGCTTATTTGGTACAGACACAGATACGCAGTATTTT.

This clonotype was found a few times. The chain uses TRBV12-3 or TRBV12-4 and TRBJ1-1; 7 bases agree with TRBD1. The CDR3 sequence is 13 residues long. Trimming took 0 bases from V and 12 from J; bases not matched to a gene: 7. The CDR3 is CASSLALKGATFF. In nucleotides, the CDR3 is TGTGCCAGCAGTTTAGCGCTGAAGGGGGCGACTTTCTTT.

This clonotype has more than one count but fewer than ten. An end of the junction differs from the germline gene, which may be a read error. The chain recombines TRBV7-2 with TRBJ2-3; D uncertain. CDR3 length: 12 residues. In germline, CDR1 is SGHTA, CDR2 FQGNSA. The CDR3 is CASSLDSPTQYF. Written as DNA, the CDR3 is TGCGCCAGCAGCTTAGACTCTCCGACGCAGTATTTT.

The rearrangement uses TRBV12-1 and TRBJ2-5. The tail of the sequence fits TRBJ2-7 better, so the J call may be wrong. TRBV12-1 is given as a pseudogene. CDR3 length: 11 residues. CDR3 sequence (DNA): TGTGCCAGCAGCCCCGTGCACGAGCAGTACTTC. It yields the protein CASSPVHEQYF.

As regards this clonotype: At one end, the junction sequence differs from germline, possibly due to a read error. The chain joins TRBV7-2 to TRBJ2-7, with D hard to call. The CDR3 has 11 amino acids. Germline assignment: CDR1 SGHTA and CDR2 FQGNSA. The CDR3 reads CASSLGAEQCF. The CDR3 coding sequence is TGTGCCAGCAGCTTAGGGGCCGAGCAGTGCTTC.

The V call is TRBV28, the J call TRBJ1-4, with D uncertain. The CDR3 has 14 amino acids. Looked up from germline, CDR1 is MDHEN and CDR2 is SYDVKM. The V gene lost 4 bases and the J gene lost 7 bases, with 13 bases spanning the gap. CDR3 residues: CASSSSAGREKLFF. In DNA, the CDR3 is TGTGCCAGCAGTTCATCAGCGGGTCGTGAAAAACTGTTTTTT. The full variable domain, its missing parts supplied by reference TRBV28 and TRBJ1-4, is DVKVTQSSRYLVKRTGEKVFLECVQDMDHENMFWYRQDPGLGLRLIYFSYDVKMKEKGDIPEGYSVSREKKERFSLILESASTNQTSMYLCASSSSAGREKLFFGSGTQLSVL.